The clone carrying this T cell receptor (beta chain) was detected ten times or more. Antigen: not known. This specimen belongs to a study of CD8 T cells in ankylosing spondylitis. TCRdb re-called the 5' RACE reads with MiXCR, one entry per CDR3 protein. The sample includes some 63,000 distinct CDR3 sequences, 6.2% of them seen just once. General study points: The disease-linked clones had a CD8+ phenotype and low blood frequencies. Clones tied to disease were said to be significantly enriched in matched ankylosing spondylitis synovial fluid.

CDR3 size: 12 residues. Germline CDR1 reads LNHDA; CDR2 reads SQIVND (reference sequence). The ends were cut back, 5 bases at V and 3 bases at J, with 5 bases in the middle. The origin of this receptor is a male donor with ankylosing spondylitis. The specimen sequenced was synovial fluid, either unsorted or a sorted T cell fraction (not recorded which). The V and J genes are TRBV19 and TRBJ2-1, with D uncertain. The DNA for the CDR3 is TGTGCCAGTAGTCCTAGCTACAATGAGCAGTTCTTC. Translating it yields CASSPSYNEQFF.